Following are 32 T cell receptor beta chains from one sample sequenced in a study of PD-L1 blockade in urothelial cancer. Profiled with immunoSEQ multiplex PCR; TCRdb holds only in-frame clones, not every one. This table holds 27,000 or so clones, about 87% found once. The starting material was PBMCs, obtained around atezolizumab (anti-PD-L1) treatment. Receptors originate from a middle-aged man with urothelial cancer.

The J gene is TRBJ2-7, the V gene TRBV11-2, with TRBD2 matching 8 bases. The CDR3 totals 16 residues. The J segment lost 3 bases and the V segment lost 0 bases, leaving 7 bases of the junction unmatched. Germline V gene lookup returns CDR1 SGHAT and CDR2 FQNNGV. The CDR3 DNA reads TGTGCCAGCAGCTTAGAGCCTAGCGGGCGGGACTACGAGCAGTACTTC. It encodes CASSLEPSGRDYEQYF.

This chain uses TRBV27 with TRBJ1-2; possibly TRBD1 for D (5 bases). V lost 5 bases and J 5 bases, leaving 15 bases between the germline ends. CDR3 length: 14 amino acids. Germline CDR1 and CDR2: MNHEY and SMNVEV (reference sequence). CDR3 sequence: CASSNGGTGYGYTF. The CDR3 DNA follows: TGTGCCAGCAGTAACGGCGGGACGGGGTATGGCTACACCTTC.

The genes are TRBV2 and TRBJ2-5; possibly TRBD1 for D (6 bases). This CDR3 is 15 amino acids long. Trimming removed 5 bases from V and 2 bases from J, with 15 bases in between. Germline V gene lookup returns CDR1 SNHLY and CDR2 FYNNEI. This CDR3 is CASSPQGVQQETQYF. CDR3 coding DNA: TGTGCCAGCAGTCCACAGGGAGTCCAACAAGAGACCCAGTACTTC. Supplemented by reference TRBV2 and TRBJ2-5, the full variable domain reads EPEVTQTPSHQVTQMGQEVILRCVPISNHLYFYWYRQILGQKVEFLVSFYNNEISEKSEIFDDQFSVERPDGSNFTLKIRSTKLEDSAMYFCASSPQGVQQETQYFGPGTRLLVL.

The chain combines TRBV10-3 with TRBJ2-1, with TRBD2 matching 10 bases. Trimming removed 5 bases from V and 3 bases from J; junction bases left unmatched: 4. Germline V lookup: CDR1 ENHRY, CDR2 SYGVKD. CDR3 length equals 15 residues. CDR3 DNA: TGTGCCATCAGTCAACTAGCGGGGTACTACAATGAGCAGTTCTTC. Translating gives CAISQLAGYYNEQFF.

This chain connects TRBV27 to TRBJ1-4, with D perhaps TRBD1 (5 bases). Germline values: CDR1 MNHEY, CDR2 SMNVEV (reference sequence). This CDR3 contains 14 residues. V was shortened by 5 bases and J by 7 bases, with 14 bases between the two germline ends. CDR3 bases: TGTGCCAGCAGTCGCAGGGCGTGGGGTGAAAAACTGTTTTTT. Its protein is CASSRRAWGEKLFF.

The V and J genes are TRBV10-1 and TRBJ2-5; maybe TRBD2 (6 bases). Germline assignment: CDR1 WNHNN and CDR2 SYGVQD (reference sequence). V was clipped by 8 bases and J by 7 bases, with 23 bases between them. The CDR3 is 15 amino acids. CDR3 in amino acids: CASVSAGSKKATQYF. In DNA form, the CDR3 reads TGCGCCAGCGTAAGCGCGGGGAGCAAAAAAGCGACCCAGTACTTC.

The gene calls are TRBV28 and TRBJ2-2; D not resolved. The CDR3 consists of 13 residues. Trimming shortened V by 6 bases and J by 2 bases, and 7 bases separated the two germline ends. The germline V gene encodes CDR1 MDHEN and CDR2 SYDVKM. CDR3 in DNA: TGTGCCAGCAGATCAGGAAACACCGGGGAGCTGTTTTTT. This sequence encodes CASRSGNTGELFF.

V gene TRBV30 combines with J gene TRBJ2-2; 7 nucleotides match TRBD2. Germline V gene lookup returns CDR1 GTSNPN and CDR2 SVGIG (reference sequence). J lost 4 bases, V lost 4 bases, and 6 bases had no gene match. CDR3 length: 14 residues. The CDR3 nucleotides are TGTGCCTGGAAGGGAGGGGAATTCACCGGGGAGCTGTTTTTT. As protein: CAWKGGEFTGELFF.

The rearrangement joins TRBV5-6 to TRBJ2-3; D remains unclear. In germline, CDR1 is SGHDT, CDR2 YYEEEE. Trimming pared 6 bases from V and 1 base from J, leaving 15 bases between. The CDR3 covers 15 residues. CDR3 nucleotides: TGTGCCAGCACCACGGCGCAGGTACGCACAGATACGCAGTATTTT. Translation: CASTTAQVRTDTQYF.

The rearrangement joins TRBV6-5 to TRBJ2-1; 7 bases are shared with TRBD2. This CDR3 has 15 amino acids. Germline V gives CDR1 MNHEY, CDR2 SVGAGI. The trim removed 2 bases at V and 6 bases at J, leaving 7 bases unmatched. CDR3 coding DNA: TGTGCCAGCAGTTACCTGGACCAGCGGGGCAATGAGCAGTTCTTC. This translates into CASSYLDQRGNEQFF.

The genes are TRBV19 and TRBJ2-3, with D possibly matching TRBD1 (5 bases). CDR3 size: 14 residues. Deletions cut 8 bases from V and 2 bases from J, with 14 bases between. CDR1 and CDR2 from the germline V gene are LNHDA and SQIVND (reference sequence). In nucleotides, the CDR3 is TGTGCCAGTTTCGGCGCCAGGGACACAGATACGCAGTATTTT. The encoded protein is CASFGARDTDTQYF.

This clone was observed once. This sequence joins TRBV5-4 and TRBJ2-7, with D perhaps matching TRBD2 (5 bases). V dropped 4 bases and J dropped 9 bases, with 14 bases sitting between them. CDR3 length equals 12 residues. Per the germline V gene, CDR1 is SGHNT and CDR2 is YYREEE (reference sequence). This CDR3 is CASSTGGRLQYF. CDR3 DNA: TGTGCCAGCAGCACCGGAGGTCGATTGCAGTACTTC.

J is TRBJ1-2 and V is TRBV9; no reliable D call. Deletions cut 3 bases from V and 2 bases from J, with 5 bases between. CDR3 size: 12 residues. Germline V CDR1 and CDR2: SGDLS, YYNGEE. Here the CDR3 reads CASSDGNYGYTF. The CDR3 bases are TGTGCCAGCAGCGACGGGAACTATGGCTACACCTTC.

The chain joins TRBV5-5 to TRBJ2-3; D perhaps matches TRBD2 (5 bases). CDR3 length equals 17 residues. Per the germline V gene, CDR1 is SGHKS and CDR2 is YYEKEE (reference sequence). Trimming pared 3 bases from V and 2 bases from J, leaving 19 bases between. As DNA, the CDR3 is TGTGCCAGCAGCTCCCCGTTTGAGGGCGCCCTCACAGATACGCAGTATTTT. This translates into CASSSPFEGALTDTQYF.

The rearrangement uses TRBV5-4 and TRBJ2-1; 8 bases map to TRBD2. In germline, CDR1 is SGHNT, CDR2 YYREEE (reference sequence). J lost 10 bases, V lost 4 bases, and 16 bases had no gene match. This CDR3 spans 16 amino acids. CDR3 loop: CASSLDSGMSGWEQFF. The CDR3 DNA reads as TGTGCCAGCAGCCTAGATAGCGGGATGTCGGGATGGGAGCAGTTCTTC.

The chain uses TRBV28 and TRBJ2-1, with D unclear. The ends were cut back, 6 bases at V and 6 bases at J, with 18 bases in the middle. CDR1 is MDHEN, CDR2 SYDVKM, per germline. The CDR3 runs to 15 residues. The CDR3 nucleotides are TGTGCCAGCAGAGGCTTGGGCAGACCTACCAATGAGCAGTTCTTC. It yields the protein CASRGLGRPTNEQFF.

The CDR3 reads CASSPSEGRSDEQYF. Written as DNA, the CDR3 is TGTGCCAGCAGCCCCTCCGAAGGGCGTAGCGACGAGCAGTACTTC. J is TRBJ2-7 and V is TRBV7-9, with D possibly TRBD2 on 5 matching bases. V dropped 5 bases and J dropped 5 bases, with 19 bases sitting between them. Germline CDR1 SEHNR, CDR2 FQNEAQ (reference sequence). CDR3 size: 15 residues.

CDR3 protein: CASRPAATYEQYF. CDR3 coding DNA: TGTGCTAGCCGCCCGGCGGCAACCTACGAGCAGTACTTC. V gene TRBV12-5 combines with J gene TRBJ2-7; D remains ambiguous. Trimming took off 9 bases at V and 2 bases at J, with 14 bases between the two ends. Germline assignment: CDR1 LGHNT and CDR2 FRNRAP. CDR3 length: 13 amino acids. Combining the CDR3 with reference TRBV12-5 and TRBJ2-7 gives the whole variable domain DARVTQTPRHKVTEMGQEVTMRCQPILGHNTVFWYRQTMMQGLELLAYFRNRAPLDDSGMPKDRFSAEMPDATLATLKIQPSEPRDSAVYFCASRPAATYEQYFGPGTRLTVT.

V is TRBV14 and J is TRBJ1-1, with unresolved D. The CDR3 extends over 13 amino acids. Germline CDR1 SGHDN, CDR2 FVKESK. The V end was cut by 4 bases, the J end by 5 bases, with 11 bases between. The CDR3 protein is CASSPLGGTEAFF. The CDR3 DNA reads TGTGCCAGCAGCCCACTGGGAGGGACTGAAGCTTTCTTT.

J is TRBJ2-1 and V is TRBV11-2, with D possibly TRBD1 on 6 matching bases. This CDR3 has 15 residues. Trimming pared 5 bases from V and 9 bases from J, leaving 20 bases between. The V gene's germline CDR1 is SGHAT and CDR2 FQNNGV. The CDR3 is CASSQGTRGGGEQFF. The CDR3 DNA is TGTGCCAGCAGCCAAGGGACAAGAGGCGGTGGTGAGCAGTTCTTC. The full variable domain, rest sourced from reference TRBV11-2 and TRBJ2-1, is EAGVAQSPRYKIIEKRQSVAFWCNPISGHATLYWYQQILGQGPKLLIQFQNNGVVDDSQLPKDRFSAERLKGVDSTLKIQPAKLEDSAVYLCASSQGTRGGGEQFFGPGTRLTVL.

J is TRBJ2-1 and V is TRBV18; D is unclear. The CDR3 covers 15 residues. Trimming left V 6 bases short and J 7 bases short, with 19 bases between. Germline V gene sequence: CDR1 KGHSH, CDR2 LQKENI. CDR3 residues: CASSPTLPSNNEQFF. The CDR3 DNA reads TGTGCCAGCTCTCCCACTCTGCCCTCCAATAATGAGCAGTTCTTC.

The chain employs TRBV27 and TRBJ2-2; D may be TRBD1 (5 bases). This CDR3 contains 14 residues. Looked up from germline, CDR1 is MNHEY and CDR2 is SMNVEV (reference sequence). V was shortened by 7 bases and J by 3 bases, with 12 bases between the two germline ends. CDR3 loop: CASTKGLYTGELFF. The CDR3 DNA reads TGTGCCAGCACGAAGGGGCTCTACACCGGGGAGCTGTTTTTT.

This chain uses TRBV5-1 with TRBJ2-1; 15 bases match TRBD2. This CDR3 contains 19 residues. V lost 4 bases to trimming and J lost 0 bases; unmatched junction nucleotides: 8. Germline lookup yields CDR1 SGHRS and CDR2 YFSETQ. In DNA, the CDR3 is TGCGCCAGCAGCATCGGACTAGCGGGGGGGCCTAGCTCCTACAATGAGCAGTTCTTC. It is translated as CASSIGLAGGPSSYNEQFF. Using reference TRBV5-1 and TRBJ2-1 for the parts outside the CDR3, the full variable domain is KAGVTQTPRYLIKTRGQQVTLSCSPISGHRSVSWYQQTPGQGLQFLFEYFSETQRNKGNFPGRFSGRQFSNSRSEMNVSTLELGDSALYLCASSIGLAGGPSSYNEQFFGPGTRLTVL.

In this sample, this clone turned up a few times. The V gene is TRBV6-5, the J gene TRBJ1-6; D unclear. The CDR3 extends over 16 amino acids. V was clipped by 0 bases and J by 9 bases, with 15 bases between them. Germline assignment: CDR1 MNHEY and CDR2 SVGAGI. The CDR3 region has the DNA TGTGCCAGCAGTTACTCGAGGCCGGAGGGTCCTTCACCCCTCCACTTT. This translates into CASSYSRPEGPSPLHF.

This chain uses TRBV5-4 with TRBJ1-1; D not certain. The germline V gene has CDR1 SGHNT and CDR2 YYREEE (reference sequence). The CDR3 sequence is 11 residues long. Trimming cost V 4 bases and J 6 bases, with 7 bases left between them. The DNA of the CDR3 is TGTGCCAGCAGCGCAGACTCTGAAGCTTTCTTT. Translating gives CASSADSEAFF.

The chain employs TRBV28 and TRBJ2-7, with 9 bases that match TRBD1. CDR3 length equals 15 residues. The J segment lost 5 bases and the V segment lost 6 bases, leaving 11 bases of the junction unmatched. Germline V gene sequence: CDR1 MDHEN, CDR2 SYDVKM. The CDR3 nucleotides read TGTGCCAGCAGGGCCGCCGGGACAGGGTCCAACGAGCAGTACTTC. Translated: CASRAAGTGSNEQYF. Full variable domain (missing parts from reference TRBV28 and TRBJ2-7): DVKVTQSSRYLVKRTGEKVFLECVQDMDHENMFWYRQDPGLGLRLIYFSYDVKMKEKGDIPEGYSVSREKKERFSLILESASTNQTSMYLCASRAAGTGSNEQYFGPGTRLTVT.

The rearrangement links TRBV7-7 to TRBJ2-3, with 9 bases aligning to TRBD1. This CDR3 is 15 amino acids long. Germline-derived CDR1 and CDR2 are SSHAT and FNYEAQ (reference sequence). V dropped 5 bases and J dropped 4; count of bases not matched to a gene: 7. CDR3 region: CASSPGTGRADTQYF. CDR3 nucleotides: TGTGCCAGCAGCCCCGGGACAGGGAGGGCAGATACGCAGTATTTT.

The chain is built from TRBV5-6 and TRBJ1-5; tentative D call: TRBD1 (5 bases). In germline, CDR1 is SGHDT, CDR2 YYEEEE. The CDR3 totals 14 residues. The V and J ends lost 2 bases and 3 bases respectively, with 9 bases between them. CDR3 in amino acids: CASSFQGFNQPQHF. The CDR3 region has the DNA TGTGCCAGCAGCTTCCAGGGTTTCAATCAGCCCCAGCATTTT.

The chain recombines TRBV4-1 with TRBJ1-1; maybe TRBD1 (5 bases). This CDR3 is 15 amino acids long. Trimming cost V 0 bases and J 4 bases, with 12 bases left between them. CDR1 is MGHRA, CDR2 YSYEKL, per germline. The CDR3 loop is CASSQDEDGGTEAFF. In nucleotides, the CDR3 is TGCGCCAGCAGCCAAGATGAGGACGGGGGCACTGAAGCTTTCTTT.

J is TRBJ1-5 and V is TRBV28; 9 bases match TRBD1. The CDR3 is made up of 14 amino acids. Germline-derived CDR1 and CDR2 are MDHEN and SYDVKM. V was clipped by 5 bases and J by 9 bases; unmatched bases: 8. The CDR3 region is CASSPGQGVWPQHF. In nucleotides, the CDR3 is TGTGCCAGCAGTCCGGGACAGGGAGTGTGGCCCCAGCATTTT.

The V gene is TRBV11-2, the J gene TRBJ1-2; 9 positions match TRBD1. In germline, CDR1 is SGHAT, CDR2 FQNNGV. Losses at the gene ends were 4 bases for V and 3 bases for J; bases not matched to a gene: 6. CDR3 size: 15 residues. The CDR3 nucleotides read TGTGCCAGCAGCTACGGACAGGGGACAGACTATGGCTACACCTTC. It encodes CASSYGQGTDYGYTF.

The chain joins TRBV6-4 to TRBJ2-1, with D tentatively TRBD2 (5 bases). This CDR3 contains 15 residues. Trimming shortened V by 0 bases and J by 2 bases, and 8 bases separated the two germline ends. Germline V gene sequence: CDR1 MRHNA, CDR2 SNTAGT. This CDR3 reads CASSDSSGTYNEQFF. The CDR3 DNA reads TGTGCCAGCAGTGACTCGTCCGGGACCTACAATGAGCAGTTCTTC.